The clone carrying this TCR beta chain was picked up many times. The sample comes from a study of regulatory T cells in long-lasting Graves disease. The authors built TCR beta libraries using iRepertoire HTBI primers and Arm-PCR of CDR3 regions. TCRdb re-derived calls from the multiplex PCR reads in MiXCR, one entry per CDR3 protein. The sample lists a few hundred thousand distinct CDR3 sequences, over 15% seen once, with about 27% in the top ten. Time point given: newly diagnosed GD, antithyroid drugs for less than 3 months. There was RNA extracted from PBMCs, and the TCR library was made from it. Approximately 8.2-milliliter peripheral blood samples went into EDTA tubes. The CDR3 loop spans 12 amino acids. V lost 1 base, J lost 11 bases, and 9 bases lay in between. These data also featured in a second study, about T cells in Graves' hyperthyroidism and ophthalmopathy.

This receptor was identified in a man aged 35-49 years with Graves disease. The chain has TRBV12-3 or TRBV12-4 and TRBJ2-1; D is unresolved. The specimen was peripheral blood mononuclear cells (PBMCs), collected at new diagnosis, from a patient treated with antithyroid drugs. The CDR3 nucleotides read TGTGCCAGCAGTTTAGGGGCAGGACAGCAGTTCTTC. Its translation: CASSLGAGQQFF.